This TCR beta chain was profiled in a study of blood T cell repertoires in COVID-19 (TCRdb year 2020). Some background on the complete study: Samples from collaborators originated in the United States, Italy and Spain and spanned both the acute and convalescent phases of COVID-19. Where available, HLA class I and class II types were obtained from metadata supplied by the sample provider rather than from assay-based typing. Sample metadata almost always included a de-identified subject ID, COVID-19 status, age in years and sex. The samples were drawn from two sources: the first 160 participants of the ongoing ImmuneRACE study, and 1,000 to 1,500 subjects contributed by 6 global collaborators. The dataset comprised deeply sampled blood TCRbeta repertoires from subjects exposed to, actively infected with, or recovered from COVID-19. The repertoires were released in a freely available public database intended as a resource for research on the immune response to SARS-CoV-2. The prospective study material was composed of cDNA or gDNA derived from T cells, B-cell-depleted T cells, or PBMCs. The study at large found these results: The amount of clinical and demographic metadata varied by source and participant and was provided uncurated.

Concerning this clone: The antigen it recognizes is unknown. Per-base quality was not reported, and no clone a single base away is much larger than it.

The germline V gene (reference sequence) gives CDR1 as MNHNY and CDR2 as SVGAGI. V is clipped by 6 bases and J by 0 bases, and the sequence between their germline boundaries is 15 bases long. The CDR3 measures 16 amino acids from cysteine to phenylalanine. Of all the DNA, just the CDR3 is kept, 48 bases in frame from base 1. Each collaborating institution followed its own protocols to collect whole blood in K2EDTA tubes. Collaborator samples were shipped for TCRbeta analysis as frozen whole blood, isolated PBMCs, or DNA extracted from either sample type. TCRbeta CDR3 regions were amplified from genomic DNA using the immunoSEQ Assay, a bias-controlled multiplex PCR. The study's own analysis went as follows. The number of nucleated cells in each sample was estimated by amplification of reference gene primers within the assay. Sequence reads were collapsed and filtered to measure the absolute abundance of every unique TCRbeta CDR3 rearrangement. Productive Simpson clonality was computed per sample as the square root of Simpson's diversity index over productive rearrangements. The source is immuneACCESS, and TCRdb retained only in-frame sequences with V and J called. Part of the clones is not carried over; for the studies checked, unresolved V genes explain less than half of this, and the remainder is unexplained. The DNA gave D and trimming, while V, J and clone size come from that table. The sample has 240,000 or so clones on record, around three quarters of them singletons. 3% to 3.5% of the sample is held by the ten biggest clonotypes.

The sequence came from a woman of 80 years or more with acute or convalescent COVID-19. Rearrangement joined TRBV6-6 to TRBJ1-5, with the D gene call left open. Specimen: peripheral blood. The sequenced DNA: TGTGCCAGCAGCTCCCGGACGGACTATAGCAATCAGCCCCAGCATTTT. Its product reads: CASSSRTDYSNQPQHF.